Following are 7 T cell receptor beta chains from one sample sequenced in a study of spatial heterogeneity in lung cancer. Regarding the study as a whole: Intratumoral expanded alpha and beta TCR counts were found to track tumor mutation counts.

Each CDR3 protein gets one entry after TCRdb re-called the 5' RACE reads with MiXCR. Of approximately 94,000 distinct CDR3 sequences listed, approximately 4.7% are singletons. Time point in this sample: sample taken at primary tumor resection. Their target antigens are unknown. The source material was lung tumor tissue, sampled at surgery. Source of these receptors: a male donor with early-stage non-small cell lung cancer.

This clonotype came up many times. The chain links TRBV5-6 to TRBJ1-1, with a tentative D call TRBD1 (5 bases). This CDR3 has 15 residues. Trimming removed 6 bases at V and 4 bases at J, with 19 bases between. The V gene's germline CDR1 is SGHDT and CDR2 YYEEEE. The CDR3 reads CASTKGPLDGTEAFF. The CDR3 region has the DNA TGTGCCAGCACCAAGGGACCGCTTGACGGCACTGAAGCTTTCTTT.

At least ten counts were recorded for this clonotype. V gene TRBV29-1 combines with J gene TRBJ2-5; TRBD1 aligns across 7 bases. Germline-derived CDR1 and CDR2 are SQVTM and ANQGSEA. V trimming: 6 bases; J trimming: 2 bases; junction bases outside the gene matches: 9. There are 14 residues in the CDR3. DNA of the CDR3: TGCAGCGTCCCCGACAGGGTCGGGCAAGAGACCCAGTACTTC. It specifies CSVPDRVGQETQYF.

This clonotype appeared many times. CDR3 in DNA: TGCAGTGCTGAGATTGGGGGCGGACAGGGGCAGTACTTC. Its protein product is CSAEIGGGQGQYF. The chain links TRBV20-1 to TRBJ2-7, with 8 bases lining up with TRBD1. Germline values: CDR1 DFQATT, CDR2 SNEGSKA (reference sequence). The CDR3 loop spans 13 amino acids. The V and J ends lost 5 bases and 9 bases, in that order; junction bases with no gene match: 12.

This clonotype was found many times. The J gene is TRBJ2-4, the V gene TRBV9; D might be TRBD2 (5 bases). The CDR3 extends over 14 amino acids. Deletions cut 3 bases from V and 0 bases from J, with 7 bases between. The germline V gene encodes CDR1 SGDLS and CDR2 YYNGEE. CDR3 sequence reads: CASSGLSAKNIQYF. The CDR3 nucleotides are TGTGCCAGCAGCGGACTATCAGCCAAAAACATTCAGTACTTC.

The chain couples TRBV5-1 to TRBJ2-6; a weak D match, TRBD2 (7 bases). Deletions cut 6 bases from V and 4 bases from J, with 29 bases between. CDR3 length: 20 amino acids. Germline V gene lookup returns CDR1 SGHRS and CDR2 YFSETQ. CDR3 sequence reads: CASTFSGEGGNRAGANVLTF. In DNA form, the CDR3 reads TGCGCCAGCACCTTTAGTGGGGAGGGCGGCAACAGGGCCGGGGCCAACGTCCTGACTTTC.

This clonotype was counted ten times or more. No DNA is shown, since the ends of the CDR3 on it are uncertain; the CDR3 is the one TCRdb lists. CDR3 sequence reads: CASSTSGVGYNEQFF. The chain is built from TRBV2 and TRBJ2-1. The CDR3 contains 15 residues when both ends are counted. CDR1 and CDR2 from the germline V gene are SNHLY and FYNNEI.

This clonotype was recorded at least ten times. V and J are TRBV10-3 and TRBJ1-5, with D possibly being TRBD1 (6 bases). Looked up from germline, CDR1 is ENHRY and CDR2 is SYGVKD. The CDR3 consists of 19 residues. V lost 3 bases and J lost 2, with 23 bases in between. CDR3 in DNA: TGTGCCATCAGTGACCCGCGGGAAGGGGGTCCGGCTCGCAATCAGCCCCAGCATTTT. Encoded protein: CAISDPREGGPARNQPQHF.